This entry lists 26 T cell receptor beta chains sequenced from one sample in a study of blood T cell repertoires in COVID-19. Libraries were prepared by immunoSEQ multiplex PCR; TCRdb keeps only in-frame clonotypes and omits some of them. The sample lists about 100,000 clones, roughly 90% occurring once. Sample: peripheral blood. All receptors derive from a man aged 55-75 years with acute or convalescent COVID-19.

In this sample, this clone turned up once. The chain combines TRBV19 with TRBJ2-5; D perhaps matches TRBD2 (5 bases). V was pared by 4 bases and J by 7 bases, with 13 bases between. The CDR3 runs 13 residues. Germline CDR1 is LNHDA and CDR2 is SQIVND (reference sequence). CDR3 residues: CASSTFSEATQYF. CDR3 sequence (DNA): TGTGCCAGTAGTACGTTTAGCGAAGCGACCCAGTACTTC. Filled out from reference TRBV19 and TRBJ2-5, the complete variable domain reads DGGITQSPKYLFRKEGQNVTLSCEQNLNHDAMYWYRQDPGQGLRLIYYSQIVNDFQKGDIAEGYSVSREKKESFPLTVTSAQKNPTAFYLCASSTFSEATQYFGPGTRLLVL.

V and J are TRBV7-9 and TRBJ2-3; 9 nucleotides agree with TRBD2. Germline V gives CDR1 SEHNR, CDR2 FQNEAQ (reference sequence). The trim removed 1 base at V and 7 bases at J, leaving 6 bases unmatched. The CDR3 has 15 residues. The CDR3 region is CASSLVPSGDYTQYF. CDR3 nucleotides: TGTGCCAGCAGCTTAGTTCCTAGCGGGGATTATACGCAGTATTTT.

This chain connects TRBV19 to TRBJ2-7, with D possibly matching TRBD1 (6 bases). Germline loops: CDR1 LNHDA, CDR2 SQIVND (reference sequence). Trimming took 5 bases from V and 0 from J, leaving 11 bases between them. The CDR3 spans 14 residues. For the CDR3, the DNA is TGTGCCAGTAGTCCGAGACAGGCCTCCTACGAGCAGTACTTC. It yields the protein CASSPRQASYEQYF.

Details on this clone: The junction does not match germline at one end; this may be a read error. The chain links TRBV6-5 to TRBJ1-1, with D tentatively TRBD1 (5 bases). The germline CDR1 and CDR2 sequences are MNHEY and SVGAGI. The CDR3 covers 13 residues. CDR3 residues: CASTAGLKTEAFF. The DNA for the CDR3 is TGTGCCAGCACTGCAGGGTTGAAGACTGAAGCTTTCTTT.

The chain employs TRBV11-2 and TRBJ1-2; TRBD1 might be the D (6 bases). Deletions cut 6 bases from V and 0 bases from J, with 17 bases between. Germline values: CDR1 SGHAT, CDR2 FQNNGV. The CDR3 length is 16 residues. The DNA for the CDR3 is TGTGCCAGCAGGGGAGTGACAGGTCCAACTAACTATGGCTACACCTTC. Translation gives CASRGVTGPTNYGYTF. Using reference TRBV11-2 and TRBJ1-2 for the parts outside the CDR3, the full variable domain is EAGVAQSPRYKIIEKRQSVAFWCNPISGHATLYWYQQILGQGPKLLIQFQNNGVVDDSQLPKDRFSAERLKGVDSTLKIQPAKLEDSAVYLCASRGVTGPTNYGYTFGSGTRLTVV.

The chain couples TRBV11-3 to TRBJ2-2, with 7 bases lining up with TRBD1. This CDR3 spans 15 amino acids. The V gene's germline CDR1 is SGHNT and CDR2 YENEEA. The trim removed 8 bases at V and 0 bases at J, leaving 6 bases unmatched. For the CDR3, the DNA is TGTGCCAGCCGTACCGGGACAGCGAACACCGGGGAGCTGTTTTTT. Protein sequence: CASRTGTANTGELFF.

The chain uses TRBV27 and TRBJ2-1; no reliable D call. The CDR3 sequence is 17 residues long. Germline values: CDR1 MNHEY, CDR2 SMNVEV (reference sequence). Trimming shortened V by 0 bases and J by 12 bases, and 24 bases separated the two germline ends. Written as DNA, the CDR3 is TGTGCCAGCAGTTTATCGGTTTCGTGGGCAGGCGAAGACGGGCAGTTCTTC. Translating it yields CASSLSVSWAGEDGQFF.

A note on this clone: One end of the junction is discordant with germline, which a read error may explain. The chain joins TRBV7-7 to TRBJ2-3, with 9 bases matching TRBD1. This CDR3 has 15 amino acids. The germline CDR1 and CDR2 sequences are SSHAT and FNYEAQ (reference sequence). The DNA of the CDR3 is TGTGCTAGCAGCCTCGGACAGGGGAGTACGGATACGCAGTATTTT. It codes for CASSLGQGSTDTQYF.

The chain uses TRBV7-2 and TRBJ1-5, with D tentatively TRBD1 (5 bases). The CDR3 covers 15 residues. Germline values: CDR1 SGHTA, CDR2 FQGNSA. Trimming removed 5 bases from V and 4 bases from J, with 15 bases in between. The CDR3 region is CASSPQATANQPQHF. The CDR3 nucleotides are TGTGCCAGCAGCCCACAGGCGACGGCTAATCAGCCCCAGCATTTT.

This chain's CDR3 is CASSLGHRYTF. The CDR3 DNA follows: TGTGCCAGCAGCTTGGGACATCGCTACACCTTC. The J gene is TRBJ1-2, the V gene TRBV5-6; no clear D gene. The CDR3 sequence is 11 residues long. Trimming took 0 bases from V and 9 from J, leaving 6 bases between them. Germline V lookup: CDR1 SGHDT, CDR2 YYEEEE.

The gene calls are TRBV2 and TRBJ2-5; 10 bases fit TRBD1. V lost 3 bases, J lost 5 bases, and 3 bases stayed unmatched. This CDR3 is 14 amino acids long. Germline V gene data show CDR1 as SNHLY and CDR2 as FYNNEI. CDR3 region: CASSDGQGVETQYF. The DNA of the CDR3 is TGTGCCAGCAGTGACGGACAGGGGGTCGAGACCCAGTACTTC. Variable domain in full (rest from reference TRBV2 and TRBJ2-5): EPEVTQTPSHQVTQMGQEVILRCVPISNHLYFYWYRQILGQKVEFLVSFYNNEISEKSEIFDDQFSVERPDGSNFTLKIRSTKLEDSAMYFCASSDGQGVETQYFGPGTRLLVL.

V gene TRBV27 combines with J gene TRBJ1-6; D not certain. CDR3 size: 12 residues. Germline V CDR1 and CDR2: MNHEY, SMNVEV (reference sequence). Trimming shortened V by 10 bases and J by 10 bases, and 14 bases separated the two germline ends. The CDR3 protein is CATGWRESPLHF. The CDR3 DNA is TGTGCCACCGGGTGGAGGGAATCACCCCTCCACTTT.

The chain is built from TRBV12-3 or TRBV12-4 and TRBJ2-3; the D gene is possibly TRBD2 (6 bases). The CDR3 has 13 residues. Trimming pared 11 bases from V and 4 bases from J, leaving 16 bases between. The CDR3 DNA reads TGTGCCGGGCCCCAGCGGGTAGCAGATACGCAGTATTTT. The encoded protein is CAGPQRVADTQYF.

This rearrangement joins TRBV19 to TRBJ1-5, with 7 bases lining up with TRBD1. Germline V gene data show CDR1 as LNHDA and CDR2 as SQIVND (reference sequence). The CDR3 covers 14 residues. Germline trimming cut 8 bases from V and 6 bases from J; bases unmatched to any gene: 10. The CDR3 region is CASAHVTGVQPQHF. The CDR3 DNA sequence: TGTGCCAGTGCCCATGTTACAGGGGTTCAGCCCCAGCATTTT.

This clone appeared a few times. The V gene is TRBV7-2, the J gene TRBJ2-7, with TRBD1 as a possible D gene (5 bases). The ends were cut back, 1 base at V and 0 bases at J, with 10 bases in the middle. CDR3 length: 15 residues. Germline-derived CDR1 and CDR2 are SGHTA and FQGNSA. CDR3 residues: CASSLDRMVSYEQYF. CDR3 nucleotides: TGTGCCAGCAGCTTAGACAGGATGGTCTCCTACGAGCAGTACTTC.

The V and J genes are TRBV27 and TRBJ2-7, with 10 bases matching TRBD2. Germline values: CDR1 MNHEY, CDR2 SMNVEV (reference sequence). V shed 1 base and J 5 bases; nucleotides not matched to a gene: 14. CDR3 size: 18 residues. As DNA, the CDR3 is TGTGCCAGCAGTTTATGGGACATCCCACTAGCGGGATTTAACGAGCAGTACTTC. Translating gives CASSLWDIPLAGFNEQYF.

The chain recombines TRBV27 with TRBJ1-5, with 7 bases aligning to TRBD1. The CDR3 has 18 residues. Germline CDR1 reads MNHEY; CDR2 reads SMNVEV (reference sequence). V shed 4 bases and J 4 bases; nucleotides not matched to a gene: 16. CDR3 in amino acids: CASSSQGGGTERNQPQHF. The CDR3 DNA sequence: TGTGCCAGCAGTTCCCAGGGAGGAGGGACAGAAAGGAATCAGCCCCAGCATTTT.

V usage is TRBV5-4 and J usage is TRBJ2-1, with D maybe TRBD2 (6 bases). This CDR3 is 16 amino acids long. Germline loops: CDR1 SGHNT, CDR2 YYREEE (reference sequence). With 3 bases removed from V and 10 bases from J, the gap between germline ends came to 23 bases. DNA for the CDR3: TGTGCCAGCAGCTCCCACCCCGGCCCACGGGGGTCGGAGCAGTTCTTC. Its translation is CASSSHPGPRGSEQFF.

This chain connects TRBV4-3 to TRBJ2-4, with a possible D match to TRBD2 (5 bases). The CDR3 is 16 amino acids. V lost 0 bases and J lost 0, with 9 bases in between. Looked up from germline, CDR1 is LGHNA and CDR2 is YSLEER. CDR3 nucleotide sequence: TGCGCCAGCAGCCAAGAACTCCGGGAAGCCAAAAACATTCAGTACTTC. Protein product: CASSQELREAKNIQYF.

The chain joins TRBV3-1 (or the pseudogene TRBV3-2) to TRBJ1-1; TRBD1 matches 8 bases. Trimming removed 0 bases from V and 5 bases from J; junction bases left unmatched: 5. There are 15 residues in the CDR3. From germline, CDR1 is LGHDT and CDR2 YNNKEL (reference sequence). The CDR3 sequence: CASSQDWTGRTEAFF. The CDR3 DNA reads TGTGCCAGCAGCCAAGATTGGACAGGGAGGACTGAAGCTTTCTTT.

The chain employs TRBV19 and TRBJ2-2, with 8 nucleotides matching TRBD1. V shed 7 bases, J shed 6 bases, and the junction held 7 bases outside the gene matches. There are 14 residues in the CDR3. Germline loops: CDR1 LNHDA, CDR2 SQIVND (reference sequence). The CDR3 sequence: CASNEDRVAGELFF. The CDR3 nucleotides are TGTGCCAGTAATGAGGACAGGGTAGCCGGGGAGCTGTTTTTT.

This clone was seen more than once but under ten times. V gene TRBV6-2 or TRBV6-3 combines with J gene TRBJ2-7, with 8 bases lining up with TRBD2. V lost 0 bases to trimming and J lost 1 base; unmatched junction nucleotides: 8. This CDR3 region has 17 residues. CDR1 MNHEY and CDR2 SVGEGT come from the germline V gene. The CDR3 nucleotides read TGTGCCAGCAGTTACTCGGTTCCCAGCGGGAGATCCTACGAGCAGTACTTC. Protein product: CASSYSVPSGRSYEQYF.

The V gene is TRBV7-9, the J gene TRBJ1-2; D might be TRBD1 (5 bases). The V gene lost 5 bases and the J gene lost 5 bases, with 15 bases spanning the gap. CDR1 SEHNR and CDR2 FQNEAQ come from the germline V gene (reference sequence). CDR3 size: 14 residues. The CDR3 DNA reads TGTGCCAGCAGCGCACAGGCTGACAGATATGGCTACACCTTC. It codes for CASSAQADRYGYTF.

The gene calls are TRBV24-1 and TRBJ2-1; D is possibly TRBD1 (6 bases). This CDR3 has 15 amino acids. Germline CDR1 and CDR2: KGHDR and SFDVKD. Trimming removed 6 bases from V and 8 bases from J, with 19 bases in between. In DNA, the CDR3 is TGTGCCACCAGTTTTTCCTCGACAGGTTTGGATGAGCAGTTCTTC. Translation gives CATSFSSTGLDEQFF.

The chain uses TRBV13 and TRBJ2-5; D is perhaps TRBD2 (5 bases). This CDR3 comprises 14 residues. V shed 5 bases and J shed 5 bases, with 15 bases lying between them. Germline CDR1 reads PRHDT; CDR2 reads FYEKMQ (reference sequence). The CDR3 loop reads CASSVGSRFETQYF. The CDR3 region has the DNA TGTGCCAGCAGCGTGGGGAGCAGATTTGAGACCCAGTACTTC.

The chain links TRBV6-5 to TRBJ2-3; D is possibly TRBD2 (7 bases). CDR3 size: 12 residues. Germline CDR1 MNHEY, CDR2 SVGAGI. V was clipped by 10 bases and J by 6 bases, with 14 bases between them. CDR3 sequence reads: CATKGGGDTQYF. The DNA for the CDR3 is TGTGCCACCAAGGGAGGGGGGGATACGCAGTATTTT.